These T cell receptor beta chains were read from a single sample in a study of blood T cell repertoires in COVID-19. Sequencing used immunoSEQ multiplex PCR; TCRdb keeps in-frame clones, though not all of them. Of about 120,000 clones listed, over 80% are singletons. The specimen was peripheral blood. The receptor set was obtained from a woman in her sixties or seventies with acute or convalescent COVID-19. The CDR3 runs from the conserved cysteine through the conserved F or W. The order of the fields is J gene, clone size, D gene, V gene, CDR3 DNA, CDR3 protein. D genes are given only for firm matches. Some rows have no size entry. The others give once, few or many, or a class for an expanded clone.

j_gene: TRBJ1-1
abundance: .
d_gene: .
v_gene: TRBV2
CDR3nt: TGTGCCAGCAGCGTCTTACAACAGGGAATTGAAGCTTTCTTT
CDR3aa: CASSVLQQGIEAFF

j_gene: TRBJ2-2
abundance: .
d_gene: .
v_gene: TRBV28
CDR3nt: TGTGCCAGCAGTCCCCAGTACGGGGAGCTGTTTTTT
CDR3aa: CASSPQYGELFF

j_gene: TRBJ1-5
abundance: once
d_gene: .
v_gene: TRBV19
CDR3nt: TGTGCCAGTTGCGTAGGGGACAATCAGCCCCAGCATTTT
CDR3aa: CASCVGDNQPQHF

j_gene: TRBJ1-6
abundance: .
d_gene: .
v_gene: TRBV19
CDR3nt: TGTGCCAGTAGTATAGGCGTTAATTCACCCCTCCACTTT
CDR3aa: CASSIGVNSPLHF

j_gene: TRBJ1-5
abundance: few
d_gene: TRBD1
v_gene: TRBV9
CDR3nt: TGTGCCAGCAGTCCCGGGACAGGGGGCTCGGTAGATCAGCCCCAGCATTTT
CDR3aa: CASSPGTGGSVDQPQHF

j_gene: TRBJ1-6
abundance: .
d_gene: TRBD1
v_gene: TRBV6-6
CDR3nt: TGTGCCGGGAGACAGGGAGACTCCTATAATTCACCCCTCCACTTT
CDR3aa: CAGRQGDSYNSPLHF

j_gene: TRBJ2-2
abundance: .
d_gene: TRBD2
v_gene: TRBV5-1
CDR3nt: TGCGCCAGCAGCTTGGTAGCGGGAGTCACCGGGGAGCTGTTTTTT
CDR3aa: CASSLVAGVTGELFF

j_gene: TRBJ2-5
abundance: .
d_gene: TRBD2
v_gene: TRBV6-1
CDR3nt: TGTGCCAGCAGTGCAGAAGCGGGGATATCCAGAGAGACCCAGTACTTC
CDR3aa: CASSAEAGISRETQYF

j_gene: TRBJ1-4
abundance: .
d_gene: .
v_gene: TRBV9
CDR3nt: TGTGCCAGCAGCGACCGCCCAGGGGCGAAAGAAAAACTGTTTTTT
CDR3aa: CASSDRPGAKEKLFF

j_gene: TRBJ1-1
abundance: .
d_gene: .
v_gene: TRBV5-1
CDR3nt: TGCGCCAGCAGCTTGGGTGCAGGTACAAACACTGAAGCTTTCTTT
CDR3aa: CASSLGAGTNTEAFF

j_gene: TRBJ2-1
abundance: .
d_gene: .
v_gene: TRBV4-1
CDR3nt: TGCGCCAGCAGCCAAGATCTGAATGAGCAGTTCTTC
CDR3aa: CASSQDLNEQFF

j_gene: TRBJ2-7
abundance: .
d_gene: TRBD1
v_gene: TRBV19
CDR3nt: TGTGCCAGTAGTCTCAGGGGGCAATTCGGGTACGAGCAGTACTTC
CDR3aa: CASSLRGQFGYEQYF

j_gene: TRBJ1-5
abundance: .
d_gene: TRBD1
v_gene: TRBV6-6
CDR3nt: TGTGCCAGCAGATCCGGGACAGGGGGGGGCAATCAGCCCCAGCATTTT
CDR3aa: CASRSGTGGGNQPQHF

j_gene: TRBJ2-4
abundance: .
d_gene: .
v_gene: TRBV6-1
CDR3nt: TGTGCCAGCAGGGAGGTTAAGGACAAAAACATTCAGTACTTC
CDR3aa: CASREVKDKNIQYF

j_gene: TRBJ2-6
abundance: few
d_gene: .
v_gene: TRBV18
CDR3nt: TGTGCCAGCTCAACCGGGTCTGGGGCCAACGTCCTGACTTTC
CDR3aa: CASSTGSGANVLTF

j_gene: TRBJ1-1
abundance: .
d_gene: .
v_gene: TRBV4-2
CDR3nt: TGTGCCAGCAGCCAAGAGGGGTATCAGGACAAGCAAACTACTGAAGCTTTCTTT
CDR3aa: CASSQEGYQDKQTTEAFF

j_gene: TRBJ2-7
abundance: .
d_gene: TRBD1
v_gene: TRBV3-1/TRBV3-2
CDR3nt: TGTGCCAGCAGCCAAGATGGGGGACAGGGGGCGGTTTACGAGCAGTACTTC
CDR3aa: CASSQDGGQGAVYEQYF